The 3 T cell receptor beta chains reported below all come from one sample, sequenced in a study of CD8+ T cells in alopecia areata. cDNA serving as the sequencing template came from extracted, reverse transcribed RNA. Some clones are missing from TCRdb's copy, which holds only in-frame ones; the method was immunoSEQ multiplex PCR. Of about 140,000 clones in the sample, roughly nine tenths were seen once. The treatment was: oral pan-JAK inhibitor, 5-10 mg twice daily. The input for sequencing was CD8+ T cells sorted from blood, taken at week 4, from a patient treated with tofacitinib. The receptors come from a human donor with alopecia areata.

The chain recombines TRBV5-6 with TRBJ2-3, with TRBD2 matching over 11 bases. CDR3 length: 17 amino acids. The germline V gene has CDR1 SGHDT and CDR2 YYEEEE. V lost 5 bases and J lost 0; bases outside the gene matches: 8. CDR3 in DNA: TGTGCCAGCAGATACAGACTAGCGGGGTATAGCACAGATACGCAGTATTTT. Its translation: CASRYRLAGYSTDTQYF. The whole variable domain, filled in from reference TRBV5-6 and TRBJ2-3, reads DAGVTQSPTHLIKTRGQQVTLRCSPKSGHDTVSWYQQALGQGPQFIFQYYEEEERQRGNFPDRFSGHQFPNYSSELNVNALLLGDSALYLCASRYRLAGYSTDTQYFGPGTRLTVL.

This chain links TRBV2 with TRBJ2-1; D is perhaps TRBD1 (5 bases). Deletions cut 3 bases from V and 10 bases from J, with 16 bases between. In germline, CDR1 is SNHLY, CDR2 FYNNEI. This CDR3 has 14 residues. The CDR3 loop reads CASSEGRVSYEQFF. The CDR3 coding sequence is TGTGCCAGCAGTGAGGGCAGGGTTTCTTACGAGCAGTTCTTC.

The V gene is TRBV29-1, the J gene TRBJ2-7; 9 bases are a match to TRBD2. J gave up 5 bases and V 5 bases, and 10 bases lay outside the gene matches. The CDR3 totals 14 residues. Per germline, CDR1 SQVTM and CDR2 ANQGSEA. CDR3 residues: CSVQGSGSDNEQYF. In DNA, the CDR3 is TGCAGCGTTCAAGGTAGCGGGAGCGACAACGAGCAGTACTTC.